The 32 T cell receptor beta chains below all came from one sample that was sequenced in a study of T cells in Graves' hyperthyroidism and ophthalmopathy. Researchers took RNA transcripts and amplified the TCR beta CDR3 regions from them. HTBI primers drove first-round RT-PCR of the TCR CDR3. One entry per CDR3 protein, called by TCRdb with MiXCR from the multiplex PCR reads. The sample yields around 420,000 distinct CDR3 sequences, more than 15% seen once. Sequencing used blood. The receptor set was obtained from a woman aged 18-30 years with Graves' hyperthyroidism.

This clonotype was observed a few times. This chain connects TRBV20-1 to TRBJ1-1; D uncertain. The germline V and J ends were trimmed by 6 bases and 4 bases, with 12 bases remaining between them. The CDR3 is made up of 12 amino acids. From germline, CDR1 is DFQATT and CDR2 SNEGSKA (reference sequence). CDR3 DNA: TGCAGTGCCGAAAGGGAAACCACTGAAGCTTTCTTT. Its translation is CSAERETTEAFF.

At least ten counts were recorded for this clonotype. The CDR3 loop is CASSYPRSGGRTYEQYF. CDR3 in DNA: TGTGCCAGCAGTTACCCCAGAAGCGGGGGACGAACCTACGAGCAGTACTTC. The chain links TRBV6-5 to TRBJ2-7, with 8 nucleotides matching TRBD2. The CDR3 length is 17 residues. The V gene end was trimmed by 2 bases and the J gene end by 2 bases; junction bases not matched to a gene: 11. Germline values: CDR1 MNHEY, CDR2 SVGAGI.

This clonotype appeared a few times. The chain joins TRBV19 to TRBJ2-1, with 11 bases lining up with TRBD2. The germline V gene has CDR1 LNHDA and CDR2 SQIVND (reference sequence). The CDR3 is 19 residues long. V lost 6 bases and J lost 2; bases outside the gene matches: 15. CDR3 bases: TGTGCCAGTAGACCGGGACTAGCGGCTCTGGGCCCCCCCTACAATGAGCAGTTCTTC. Translating it yields CASRPGLAALGPPYNEQFF.

Ten or more counts support this clonotype. The chain employs TRBV28 and TRBJ2-2; D not resolved. CDR3 length: 11 amino acids. Trimming removed 2 bases from V and 14 bases from J, with 9 bases in between. Germline CDR1 MDHEN, CDR2 SYDVKM. The CDR3 coding sequence is TGTGCCAGCAGTTTAAGAGGAGAACTGTTTTTT. Translation: CASSLRGELFF.

The chain uses TRBV4-1 and TRBJ2-5, with 8 positions matching TRBD2. The trim removed 0 bases at V and 5 bases at J, leaving 8 bases unmatched. The length of the CDR3 is 16 residues. Germline CDR1 reads MGHRA; CDR2 reads YSYEKL. CDR3 DNA sequence: TGCGCCAGCAGCCAAGATTTCCGGGGGGGCCTTGAGACCCAGTACTTC. Protein product: CASSQDFRGGLETQYF.

This clonotype has a handful of counts. The rearrangement joins TRBV4-1 to TRBJ2-1; 9 bases map to TRBD2. The CDR3 spans 19 residues. The V gene's germline CDR1 is MGHRA and CDR2 YSYEKL. V was pared by 1 base and J by 8 bases, with 18 bases of the junction left unmatched. Here the CDR3 DNA reads TGCGCCAGCAGCCAAGGCGGGAGGGCCTACCCCAACACAGCTGATGAGCAGTTCTTC. This sequence encodes CASSQGGRAYPNTADEQFF.

There are many counts of this clonotype. J is TRBJ2-5 and V is TRBV20-1; 8 bases fit TRBD2. V lost 8 bases, J lost 7 bases, and 9 bases stayed unmatched. The CDR3 is made up of 12 amino acids. CDR1 and CDR2 from the germline V gene are DFQATT and SNEGSKA (reference sequence). The CDR3 spells CSRGTSIGTQYF. CDR3 DNA: TGCAGTAGAGGGACTAGTATTGGGACCCAGTACTTC.

A few counts support this clonotype. The J gene is TRBJ2-2, the V gene TRBV28, with 7 nucleotides matching TRBD2. Germline assignment: CDR1 MDHEN and CDR2 SYDVKM. The CDR3 length is 18 residues. J was trimmed by 4 bases and V by 3 bases; bases with no gene match: 14. The CDR3 loop reads CASSFIDSGGLGTGELFF. As DNA, the CDR3 is TGTGCCAGCAGTTTTATCGACTCGGGAGGATTGGGCACCGGGGAGCTGTTTTTT.

There are a few counts of this clonotype. The chain is built from TRBV19 and TRBJ1-5, with D hard to call. In germline, CDR1 is LNHDA, CDR2 SQIVND (reference sequence). Between the trimmed V and J ends, which lost 0 bases and 0 bases, there was a span of 9 bases. CDR3 length equals 16 residues. CDR3 residues: CASSIEAAYSNQPQHF. CDR3 DNA sequence: TGTGCCAGTAGTATAGAAGCAGCATATAGCAATCAGCCCCAGCATTTT.

The J gene is TRBJ2-3, the V gene TRBV18, with 7 bases lining up with TRBD2. J was trimmed by 5 bases and V by 0 bases; bases with no gene match: 5. The germline V gene has CDR1 KGHSH and CDR2 LQKENI. CDR3 length: 15 residues. The CDR3 region has the DNA TGTGCCAGCTCACCACCGAAGCGGGGTGTAGATACGCAGTATTTT. Translating gives CASSPPKRGVDTQYF.

This clonotype was recorded at least ten times. The chain couples TRBV12-3 or TRBV12-4 to TRBJ2-1; D is possibly TRBD2 (6 bases). V was clipped by 3 bases and J by 7 bases, with 16 bases between them. CDR3 length equals 15 residues. In nucleotides, the CDR3 is TGTGCCAGCAGTTTGATGGCGGGGTGGGGAAATGAGCAGTTCTTC. This encodes CASSLMAGWGNEQFF.

This clonotype was recorded many times. CDR3: CASRSRPGLAGISSYNEQFF. CDR3 nucleotides: TGTGCCAGCAGAAGCCGACCGGGACTAGCGGGAATTAGCTCCTACAATGAGCAGTTCTTC. The V gene is TRBV5-5, the J gene TRBJ2-1, with TRBD2 matching 13 bases. V lost 5 bases to trimming and J lost 0 bases; unmatched junction nucleotides: 14. The CDR3 length is 20 residues. The germline V gene encodes CDR1 SGHKS and CDR2 YYEKEE (reference sequence).

A few counts support this clonotype. The rearrangement joins TRBV7-2 to TRBJ2-1; the match to TRBD2 covers 8 bases. The junction had 11 bases not matched to a gene; V was cut back by 7 bases and J by 9 bases. The CDR3 runs to 14 residues. Germline-derived CDR1 and CDR2 are SGHTA and FQGNSA. CDR3 protein: CASTRGGSLSEQFF. Here the CDR3 DNA reads TGTGCCAGCACCCGCGGGGGGTCACTCTCTGAGCAGTTCTTC. Drawing the rest from reference TRBV7-2 and TRBJ2-1, the complete variable domain is GAGVSQSPSNKVTEKGKDVELRCDPISGHTALYWYRQSLGQGLEFLIYFQGNSAPDKSGLPSDRFSAERTGGSVSTLTIQRTQQEDSAVYLCASTRGGSLSEQFFGPGTRLTVL.

This clonotype was detected a few times. The chain recombines TRBV7-2 with TRBJ2-1; 7 bases are shared with TRBD1. Trimming at V came to 5 bases and at J to 4 bases, leaving 5 bases not matched to a gene. This CDR3 is 14 amino acids long. The germline gives CDR1 SGHTA, CDR2 FQGNSA. CDR3 region: CASSQGTEYNEQFF. For the CDR3, the DNA is TGTGCCAGCAGCCAAGGGACAGAGTACAATGAGCAGTTCTTC.

This chain connects TRBV12-3 or TRBV12-4 to TRBJ1-4; D is unclear. CDR3 length equals 12 residues. V shed 7 bases and J shed 4 bases, with 7 bases lying between them. CDR3 in amino acids: CASTRNNEKLFF. The CDR3 DNA reads TGTGCCAGCACCCGAAATAATGAAAAACTGTTTTTT.

Many counts were recorded for this clonotype. This chain links TRBV3-1 with TRBJ2-3; 7 nucleotides agree with TRBD1. The CDR3 has 16 amino acids. V lost 5 bases and J lost 8; bases outside the gene matches: 16. Germline CDR1 reads LGHDT; CDR2 reads YNNKEL (reference sequence). DNA for the CDR3: TGTGCCAGCAGCGACAGACAGGGACCCCCTCAGCGTACGCAGTATTTT. This encodes CASSDRQGPPQRTQYF.

There are many counts of this clonotype. The chain links TRBV11-2 to TRBJ1-5; no reliable D call. This CDR3 contains 17 residues. Deletions cut 4 bases from V and 0 bases from J, with 16 bases between. Germline V gene sequence: CDR1 SGHAT, CDR2 FQNNGV. The CDR3 DNA reads as TGTGCCAGCAGCTCCGGAACTATCAGAGGTAGCAATCAGCCCCAGCATTTT. Its protein is CASSSGTIRGSNQPQHF.

This clonotype was seen many times. The V and J genes are TRBV20-1 and TRBJ2-2, with 9 bases matching TRBD2. The trim removed 1 base at V and 6 bases at J, leaving 6 bases unmatched. The CDR3 has 15 amino acids. Germline V lookup: CDR1 DFQATT, CDR2 SNEGSKA (reference sequence). This CDR3 is CSARAPGTSPGELFF. Here the CDR3 DNA reads TGCAGTGCTAGAGCCCCCGGGACTAGCCCCGGGGAGCTGTTTTTT.

This clonotype was observed at least ten times. The V call is TRBV27, the J call TRBJ2-7, with 8 bases matching TRBD2. The V gene end was trimmed by 6 bases and the J gene end by 1 base; junction bases not matched to a gene: 8. Germline V gene data show CDR1 as MNHEY and CDR2 as SMNVEV (reference sequence). This CDR3 contains 15 residues. The CDR3 here is CASSPERGPSYEQYF. The CDR3 DNA follows: TGTGCCAGCAGCCCCGAGCGGGGGCCTTCCTACGAGCAGTACTTC.

This clonotype was counted at least ten times. The J gene is TRBJ2-5, the V gene TRBV11-1, with TRBD2 identical over 13 bases. Per germline, CDR1 SGHAT and CDR2 FQDESV (reference sequence). The length of the CDR3 is 17 residues. The junction had 8 bases not matched to a gene; V was cut back by 3 bases and J by 4 bases. The CDR3 loop is CASSFTSGLAGVETQYF. The CDR3 bases are TGTGCCAGCAGCTTTACATCTGGACTAGCGGGAGTAGAGACCCAGTACTTC. The whole variable domain, filled in from reference TRBV11-1 and TRBJ2-5, reads EAEVAQSPRYKITEKSQAVAFWCDPISGHATLYWYRQILGQGPELLVQFQDESVVDDSQLPKDRFSAERLKGVDSTLKIQPAELGDSAMYLCASSFTSGLAGVETQYFGPGTRLLVL.

About this clonotype: A clone one base away is much larger, so this may be a read error. The chain links TRBV6-5 to TRBJ1-5; a possible D gene is TRBD1 (6 bases). V lost 0 bases, J lost 0 bases, and 24 bases lay in between. CDR1 is MNHEY, CDR2 SVGAGI, per germline. The CDR3 is 21 residues long. The CDR3, as DNA: TGTGCCAGCAGTTACTCGATACCACAGGGCGTGGGGCTCTATAGCAATCAGCCCCAGCATTTT. It encodes CASSYSIPQGVGLYSNQPQHF.

This clonotype was observed at least ten times. The V call is TRBV3-1, the J call TRBJ2-7; D unresolved. V was clipped by 4 bases and J by 3 bases, with 25 bases between them. Per the germline V gene, CDR1 is LGHDT and CDR2 is YNNKEL (reference sequence). The CDR3 is 18 residues long. Written as DNA, the CDR3 is TGTGCCAGCAGCCCCCCGGATTTCCGGAGCATGTTAAGCTACGAGCAGTACTTC. It is translated as CASSPPDFRSMLSYEQYF.

This clonotype came up many times. The chain uses TRBV28 and TRBJ1-1; no clear D gene. V was trimmed by 7 bases and J by 6 bases, leaving 15 bases between them. Germline V gene lookup returns CDR1 MDHEN and CDR2 SYDVKM. This CDR3 has 13 amino acids. This CDR3 reads CASKSGGVAEAFF. CDR3 nucleotides: TGTGCCAGCAAGTCCGGTGGGGTCGCTGAAGCTTTCTTT.

The sample holds many counts of this clonotype. V gene TRBV7-6 combines with J gene TRBJ2-7; D gene uncertain. The germline gives CDR1 SGHVS, CDR2 FNYEAQ. Trimming removed 4 bases at V and 3 bases at J, with 25 bases between. The CDR3 runs 18 residues. The DNA for the CDR3 is TGTGCCAGCAGCTCGCGCCCCCCGGAGACGGTTCTTTACTACGAGCAGTACTTC. It codes for CASSSRPPETVLYYEQYF. Together with reference TRBV7-6 and TRBJ2-7, the CDR3 gives the full variable domain: GAGVSQSPRYKVTKRGQDVALRCDPISGHVSLYWYRQALGQGPEFLTYFNYEAQQDKSGLPNDRFSAERPEGSISTLTIQRTEQRDSAMYRCASSSRPPETVLYYEQYFGPGTRLTVT.

The rearrangement uses TRBV20-1 and TRBJ2-1, with 8 bases lining up with TRBD2. Looked up from germline, CDR1 is DFQATT and CDR2 is SNEGSKA (reference sequence). V was clipped by 0 bases and J by 9 bases; unmatched bases: 10. This CDR3 has 15 residues. CDR3 nucleotide sequence: TGCAGTGCTAGAGATGTAGGGACTAGTTACGGTGAGCAGTTCTTC. It specifies CSARDVGTSYGEQFF.

Many counts were recorded for this clonotype. V is TRBV2 and J is TRBJ1-2; the D is unclear. The V end was cut by 4 bases, the J end by 4 bases, with 22 bases between. The CDR3 consists of 17 residues. Germline V CDR1 and CDR2: SNHLY, FYNNEI. Written as DNA, the CDR3 is TGTGCCAGCAGTGCGCAAGCCGCGACACGATCCCCCTATGGCTACACCTTC. Its protein product is CASSAQAATRSPYGYTF. Looking up the rest from reference TRBV2 and TRBJ1-2 gives the full variable domain: EPEVTQTPSHQVTQMGQEVILRCVPISNHLYFYWYRQILGQKVEFLVSFYNNEISEKSEIFDDQFSVERPDGSNFTLKIRSTKLEDSAMYFCASSAQAATRSPYGYTFGSGTRLTVV.

The sample holds a few counts of this clonotype. The gene calls are TRBV12-3 or TRBV12-4 and TRBJ2-2; D unresolved. The CDR3 is 15 residues long. V lost 3 bases and J lost 5, with 13 bases in between. The CDR3: CASSFWPRRTGELFF. In DNA form, the CDR3 reads TGTGCCAGCAGTTTTTGGCCTCGGAGAACCGGGGAGCTGTTTTTT.

The CDR3 reads CASSSHPKDPHTEAFF. CDR3 coding DNA: TGTGCCAGCAGTTCCCACCCAAAGGACCCCCACACTGAAGCTTTCTTT. This sequence joins TRBV6-2 or TRBV6-3 and TRBJ1-1, with no clear D. There are 16 residues in the CDR3. V was cut by 4 bases and J by 3 bases, with 18 bases left in between. Germline assignment: CDR1 MNHEY and CDR2 SVGEGT.

This clonotype was detected many times. The CDR3 DNA is TGTGCCAGCAGTTCGGGACAGACCTACGAGCAGTACTTC. Its translation: CASSSGQTYEQYF. The V and J genes are TRBV28 and TRBJ2-7; TRBD1 matches at 7 bases. CDR1 and CDR2 from the germline V gene are MDHEN and SYDVKM. CDR3 length: 13 residues. Trimming cost V 4 bases and J 2 bases; bases outside gene matches: 2.

This clonotype turned up a few times. This rearrangement joins TRBV2 to TRBJ2-5, with D uncertain. V lost 10 bases, J lost 2 bases, and 8 bases lay in between. Germline V lookup: CDR1 SNHLY, CDR2 FYNNEI. This CDR3 has 11 residues. The CDR3 loop reads CATCEQETQYF. The CDR3 bases are TGTGCCACTTGTGAGCAAGAGACCCAGTACTTC.

This clonotype was seen only once. The genes are TRBV28 and TRBJ1-1; D gene unclear. V gave up 3 bases and J gave up 0 bases, with 11 bases separating them. CDR1 and CDR2 (germline): MDHEN, SYDVKM. This CDR3 comprises 15 residues. For the CDR3, the DNA is TGTGCCAGCAGTTTCCCGGGCGCCGTGAACACTGAAGCTTTCTTT. Its translation: CASSFPGAVNTEAFF. The complete variable domain, with remaining parts taken from reference TRBV28 and TRBJ1-1, reads DVKVTQSSRYLVKRTGEKVFLECVQDMDHENMFWYRQDPGLGLRLIYFSYDVKMKEKGDIPEGYSVSREKKERFSLILESASTNQTSMYLCASSFPGAVNTEAFFGQGTRLTVV.

This clonotype came up many times. This rearrangement joins TRBV5-1 to TRBJ2-1, with D perhaps matching TRBD1 (5 bases). Trimming pared 3 bases from V and 1 base from J, leaving 11 bases between. Germline CDR1 reads SGHRS; CDR2 reads YFSETQ. The CDR3 has 15 residues. Here the CDR3 DNA reads TGCGCCAGCAGCTCGCAGGGTAGATCCTACAATGAGCAGTTCTTC. Translating gives CASSSQGRSYNEQFF.